These T cell receptor beta chains were read from a single sample in a study of blood T cell repertoires in COVID-19. The method was immunoSEQ multiplex PCR; TCRdb's version includes in-frame clones alone and lacks a portion of them. This table holds 150,000 to 190,000 clones, around four fifths found once. The sequenced material came from PBMCs or T cells enriched from blood (not recorded which). The receptors stem from a man over 45 who had recovered from COVID-19. The CDR3 runs from the conserved cysteine through the conserved F or W. D genes are given only for firm matches. Size values are once, few and many counts, or a class for expanded clones, and some rows have none.

j_call | v_call | d_call | clone_size | cdr3_nt | cdr3_aa
TRBJ2-1 | TRBV2 | TRBD2 | . | TGTGCCAGCAGTTCCGGGACTACGCCCTACAATGAGCAGTTCTTC | CASSSGTTPYNEQFF
TRBJ1-2 | TRBV3-1/TRBV3-2 | . | . | TGTGCCAGCAGCTTTCAGACGGAGATCCCTTATGGCTACACCTTC | CASSFQTEIPYGYTF
TRBJ1-1 | TRBV7-8 | . | . | TGTGCCAGCAGCTTAGCGCTAGGTAGTTACCTTTCGAACACTGAAGCTTTCTTT | CASSLALGSYLSNTEAFF
TRBJ2-7 | TRBV7-2 | . | . | TGTGCCAGCACCCAAGGGTGGGGCCAGTACTTC | CASTQGWGQYF
TRBJ2-1 | TRBV7-2 | . | . | TGTGCCAGCAGCCCGCGCGCCCCCAACAATGAGCAGTTCTTC | CASSPRAPNNEQFF
TRBJ1-2 | TRBV6-5 | . | . | TGTGCCAGCACCCGACAGTGGGTCTATGGCTACACCTTC | CASTRQWVYGYTF
TRBJ1-6 | TRBV5-6 | TRBD1 | . | TGTGCCAGCAGCTTGGGACAGGGGAATTCACCCCTCCACTTT | CASSLGQGNSPLHF
TRBJ2-2 | TRBV27 | . | once | TGTGCCAGCAGTTATCAGAACACCGGGGAGCTGTTTTTT | CASSYQNTGELFF
TRBJ2-3 | TRBV5-1 | . | . | TGCGCCAGCAGCTTGGGCGGTGTTGGAGATACGCAGTATTTT | CASSLGGVGDTQYF
TRBJ1-2 | TRBV18 | . | . | TGTGCCAGCTCGCCGCTGGCAGGTGCTGACTATGGCTACACCTTC | CASSPLAGADYGYTF
TRBJ2-1 | TRBV6-5 | . | . | TGTGCCAGCAGTTACCTCCGCGGAAAAGCCTACAATGAGCAGTTCTTC | CASSYLRGKAYNEQFF
TRBJ2-5 | TRBV19 | . | few | TGTGCCAGTAGCCTTGAGGTGTGGGAGACCCAGTACTTC | CASSLEVWETQYF
TRBJ1-1 | TRBV13 | TRBD1 | . | TGTGCCAGCAGCTCCAACCGACAGGGGAACACTGAAGCTTTCTTT | CASSSNRQGNTEAFF
TRBJ1-2 | TRBV6-5 | . | . | TGTGCCAGCAGTTCCCGGGGGTGGGGGAATGGCTACACCTTC | CASSSRGWGNGYTF
TRBJ2-5 | TRBV30 | . | . | TGTGCCTGGAGTGTACGTCGGGGTGAGACCCAGTACTTC | CAWSVRRGETQYF
TRBJ2-2 | TRBV7-3 | TRBD2 | . | TGTGCCAGCAGCTTAAGTCCGGCTAGCGGGGTCTCCGGGGAGCTGTTTTTT | CASSLSPASGVSGELFF
TRBJ1-1 | TRBV14 | . | . | TGTGCCAGCAGCCAAGGTAGGGGCTCTCAGAACACTGAAGCTTTCTTT | CASSQGRGSQNTEAFF
TRBJ2-2 | TRBV4-2 | . | . | TGTGCCAGCAGAGGTTTGGACGGGGGAGCCGGGGAGCTGTTTTTT | CASRGLDGGAGELFF
TRBJ2-2 | TRBV29-1 | . | . | TGCAGCGTTGTTCAGGGGCTGGGCACCGGGGAGCTGTTTTTT | CSVVQGLGTGELFF
TRBJ2-5 | TRBV5-1 | TRBD2 | . | TGCGCCAGCAGCTCAGAAGGGACTAGTCCAGAGACCCAGTACTTC | CASSSEGTSPETQYF
TRBJ2-1 | TRBV30 | TRBD2 | . | TGTGCCTGGACGTTTAGGGCGGGGGGGTACAATGAGCAGTTCTTC | CAWTFRAGGYNEQFF
TRBJ2-5 | TRBV6-2/TRBV6-3 | . | . | TGTGCCAGCCGTTACGGTAGAGGGCAGCAAGAGACCCAGTACTTC | CASRYGRGQQETQYF
TRBJ2-5 | TRBV7-8 | . | once | TGTGCCAGCAGCCAGGCGGGGACCCAGTACTTC | CASSQAGTQYF
TRBJ2-2 | TRBV30 | . | . | TGTGCCTGGAGTGCTCAGGGTATGGGGGAGCTGTTTTTT | CAWSAQGMGELFF
TRBJ2-1 | TRBV25-1 | . | . | TGTGCCAGCAGTGACTCTTCTAGCTACAATGAGCAGTTCTTC | CASSDSSSYNEQFF
TRBJ1-1 | TRBV29-1 | . | . | TGCAGCGTAGTAGAGAGCAACACTGAAGCTTTCTTT | CSVVESNTEAFF
TRBJ2-5 | TRBV5-1 | TRBD2 | . | TGCGCCAGCAGCTTGGAGGCGGGGGGGCTAGAGACCCAGTACTTC | CASSLEAGGLETQYF
TRBJ1-1 | TRBV3-1/TRBV3-2 | . | . | TGTGCCAGCAGCCCCCGCGGCCAGGAGGGAGCTTTCTTT | CASSPRGQEGAFF
TRBJ1-4 | TRBV6-4 | . | . | TGTGCCAGCAGTGACCCTATAACAGGGAATAATGAAAAACTGTTTTTT | CASSDPITGNNEKLFF
TRBJ2-7 | TRBV18 | TRBD1 | few | TGTGCCAGCTCACCTACACCGGGACAGGGTGTCGAGCAGTACTTC | CASSPTPGQGVEQYF
TRBJ1-2 | TRBV21-1 | . | . | TGTGCCAGCAGCAACAGGGGGCGCATTTTCTATGGCTACACCTTC | CASSNRGRIFYGYTF